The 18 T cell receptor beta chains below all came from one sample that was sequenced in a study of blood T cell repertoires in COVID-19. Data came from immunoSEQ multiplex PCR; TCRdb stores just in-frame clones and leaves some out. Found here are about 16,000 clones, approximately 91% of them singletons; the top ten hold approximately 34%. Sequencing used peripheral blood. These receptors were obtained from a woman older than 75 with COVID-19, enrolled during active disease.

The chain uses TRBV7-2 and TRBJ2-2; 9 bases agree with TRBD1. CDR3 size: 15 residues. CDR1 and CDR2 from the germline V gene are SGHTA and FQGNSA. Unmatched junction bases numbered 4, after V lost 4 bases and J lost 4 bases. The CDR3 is CASSSTGGGTGELFF. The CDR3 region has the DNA TGTGCCAGCAGCTCGACAGGGGGTGGCACCGGGGAGCTGTTTTTT.

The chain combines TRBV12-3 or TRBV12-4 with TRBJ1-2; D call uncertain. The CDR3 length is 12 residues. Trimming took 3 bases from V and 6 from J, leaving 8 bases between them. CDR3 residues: CASSFLLDGYTF. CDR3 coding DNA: TGTGCCAGCAGTTTTCTACTAGATGGCTACACCTTC.

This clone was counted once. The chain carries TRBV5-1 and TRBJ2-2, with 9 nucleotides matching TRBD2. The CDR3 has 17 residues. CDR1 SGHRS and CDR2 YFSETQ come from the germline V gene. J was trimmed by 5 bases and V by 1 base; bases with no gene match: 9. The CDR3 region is CASSLSAGLARTGELFF. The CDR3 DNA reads TGCGCCAGCAGCTTGTCTGCGGGACTAGCCAGGACCGGGGAGCTGTTTTTT.

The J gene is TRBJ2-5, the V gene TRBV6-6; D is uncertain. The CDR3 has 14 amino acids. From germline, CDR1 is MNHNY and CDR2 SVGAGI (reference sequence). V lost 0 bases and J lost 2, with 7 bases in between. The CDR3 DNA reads TGTGCCAGCAGTTACTCTTCAGGTCAAGAGACCCAGTACTTC. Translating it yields CASSYSSGQETQYF.

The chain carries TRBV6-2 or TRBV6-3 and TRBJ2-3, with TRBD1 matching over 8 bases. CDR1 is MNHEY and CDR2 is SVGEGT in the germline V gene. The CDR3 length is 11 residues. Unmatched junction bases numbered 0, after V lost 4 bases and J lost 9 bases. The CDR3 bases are TGTGCCAGCAGTTGGACAGGGACGCAGTATTTT. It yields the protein CASSWTGTQYF.

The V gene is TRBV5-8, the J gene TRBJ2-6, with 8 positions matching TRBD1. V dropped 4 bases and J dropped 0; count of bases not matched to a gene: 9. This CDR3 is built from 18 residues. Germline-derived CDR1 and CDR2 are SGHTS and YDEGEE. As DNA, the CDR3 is TGTGCCAGCAGCCCTGGACAGGGAGCCCTCTCTGGGGCCAACGTCCTGACTTTC. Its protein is CASSPGQGALSGANVLTF.

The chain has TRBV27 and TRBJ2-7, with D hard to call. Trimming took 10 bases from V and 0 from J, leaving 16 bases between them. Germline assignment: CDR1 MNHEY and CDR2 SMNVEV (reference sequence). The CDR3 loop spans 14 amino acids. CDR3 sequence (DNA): TGTGCCACCAAATTACAGACCCTCTCCTACGAGCAGTACTTC. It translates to CATKLQTLSYEQYF.

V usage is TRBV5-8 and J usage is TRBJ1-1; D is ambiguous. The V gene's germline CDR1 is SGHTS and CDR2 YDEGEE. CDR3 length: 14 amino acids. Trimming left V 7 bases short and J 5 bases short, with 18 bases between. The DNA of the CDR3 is TGTGCCAGCTGTCGGGGTAGGTTGGCTACTGAAGCTTTCTTT. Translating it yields CASCRGRLATEAFF.

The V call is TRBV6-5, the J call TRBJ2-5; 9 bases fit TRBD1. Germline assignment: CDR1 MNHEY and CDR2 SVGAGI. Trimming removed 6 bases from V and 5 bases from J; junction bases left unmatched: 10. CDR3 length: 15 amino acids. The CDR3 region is CASRTGQGLGETQYF. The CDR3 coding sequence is TGTGCCAGCAGAACAGGACAGGGGCTAGGGGAGACCCAGTACTTC.

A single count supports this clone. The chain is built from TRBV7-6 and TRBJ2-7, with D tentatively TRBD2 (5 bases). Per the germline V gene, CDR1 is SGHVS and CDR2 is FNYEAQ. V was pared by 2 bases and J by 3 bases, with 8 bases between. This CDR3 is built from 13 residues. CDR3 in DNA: TGTGCCAGCAGCTTAAGCGGCTACTACGAGCAGTACTTC. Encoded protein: CASSLSGYYEQYF.

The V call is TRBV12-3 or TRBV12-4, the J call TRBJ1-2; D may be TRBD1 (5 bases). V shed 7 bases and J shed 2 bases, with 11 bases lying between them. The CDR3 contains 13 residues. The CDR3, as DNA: TGTGCCAGCAAGGGGTTCTACAACTATGGCTACACCTTC. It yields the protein CASKGFYNYGYTF.

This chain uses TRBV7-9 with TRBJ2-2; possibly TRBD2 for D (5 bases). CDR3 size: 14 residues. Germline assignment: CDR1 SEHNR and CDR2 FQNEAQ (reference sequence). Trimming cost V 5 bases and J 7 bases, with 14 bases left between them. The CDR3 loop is CASSPSTIDGELFF. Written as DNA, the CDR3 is TGTGCCAGCAGCCCCTCGACTATCGACGGGGAGCTGTTTTTT.

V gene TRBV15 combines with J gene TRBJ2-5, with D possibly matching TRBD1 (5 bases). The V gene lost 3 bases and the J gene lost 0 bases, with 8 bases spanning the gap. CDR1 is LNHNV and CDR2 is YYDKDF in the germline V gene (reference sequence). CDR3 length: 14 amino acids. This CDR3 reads CATSSRADQETQYF. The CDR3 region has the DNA TGTGCCACCAGCAGCAGGGCGGACCAAGAGACCCAGTACTTC.

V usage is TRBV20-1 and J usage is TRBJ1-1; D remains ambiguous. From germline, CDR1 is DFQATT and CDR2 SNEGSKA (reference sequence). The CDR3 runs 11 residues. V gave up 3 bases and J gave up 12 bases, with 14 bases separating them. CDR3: CSASPGSGTFF. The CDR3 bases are TGCAGTGCTAGTCCGGGGAGTGGTACTTTCTTT.

Written as DNA, the CDR3 is TGTGCCAGCAGTTACTCTACGAGCGGAAGCACAGATACGCAGTATTTT. It specifies CASSYSTSGSTDTQYF. J is TRBJ2-3 and V is TRBV6-2 or TRBV6-3; a possible D gene is TRBD2 (5 bases). This CDR3 contains 16 residues. Germline lookup yields CDR1 MNHEY and CDR2 SVGEGT. Trimming left V 0 bases short and J 0 bases short, with 10 bases between.

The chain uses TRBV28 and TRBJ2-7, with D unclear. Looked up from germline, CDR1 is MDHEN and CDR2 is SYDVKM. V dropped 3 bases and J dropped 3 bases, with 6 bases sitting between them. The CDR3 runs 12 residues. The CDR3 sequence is CASSFQNYEQYF. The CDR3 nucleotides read TGTGCCAGCAGTTTCCAGAACTACGAGCAGTACTTC.

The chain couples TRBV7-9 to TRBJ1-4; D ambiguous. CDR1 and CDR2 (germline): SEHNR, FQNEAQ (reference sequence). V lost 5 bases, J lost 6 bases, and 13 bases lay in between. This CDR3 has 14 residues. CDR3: CASSTSRLDEKLFF. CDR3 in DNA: TGTGCCAGCAGCACCTCCAGGTTGGATGAAAAACTGTTTTTT. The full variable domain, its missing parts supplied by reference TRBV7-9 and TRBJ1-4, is DTGVSQNPRHKITKRGQNVTFRCDPISEHNRLYWYRQTLGQGPEFLTYFQNEAQLEKSRLLSDRFSAERPKGSFSTLEIQRTEQGDSAMYLCASSTSRLDEKLFFGSGTQLSVL.

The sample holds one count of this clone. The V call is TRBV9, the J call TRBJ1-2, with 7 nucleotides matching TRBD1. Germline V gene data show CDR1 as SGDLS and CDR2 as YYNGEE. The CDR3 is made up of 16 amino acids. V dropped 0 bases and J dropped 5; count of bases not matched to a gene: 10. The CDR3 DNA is TGTGCCAGCAGCGTAGGCTGGGACAGTGTCCTTTATGGCTACACCTTC. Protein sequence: CASSVGWDSVLYGYTF.